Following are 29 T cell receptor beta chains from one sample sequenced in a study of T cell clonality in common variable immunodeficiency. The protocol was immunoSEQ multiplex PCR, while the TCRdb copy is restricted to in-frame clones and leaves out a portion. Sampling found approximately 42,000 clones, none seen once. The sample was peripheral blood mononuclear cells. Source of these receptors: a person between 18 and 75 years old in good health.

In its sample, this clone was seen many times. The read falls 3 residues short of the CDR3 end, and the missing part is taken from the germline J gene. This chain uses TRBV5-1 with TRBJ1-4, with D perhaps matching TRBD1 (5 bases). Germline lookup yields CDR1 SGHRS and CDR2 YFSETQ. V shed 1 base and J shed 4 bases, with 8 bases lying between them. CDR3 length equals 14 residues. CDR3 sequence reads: CASSLRGINEKLFF. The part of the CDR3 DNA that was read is TGCGCCAGCAGCTTGAGGGGAATTAATGAAAAA.

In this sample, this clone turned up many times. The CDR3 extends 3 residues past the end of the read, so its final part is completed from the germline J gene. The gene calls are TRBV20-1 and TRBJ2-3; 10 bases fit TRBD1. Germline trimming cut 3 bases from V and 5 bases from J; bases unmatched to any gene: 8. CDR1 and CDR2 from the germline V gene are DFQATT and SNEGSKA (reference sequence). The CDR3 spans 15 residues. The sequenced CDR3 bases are TGCAGTGCTAGCCTCGACAGGGGGCGGCTAGATACG. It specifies CSASLDRGRLDT. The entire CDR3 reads CSASLDRGRLDTQYF.

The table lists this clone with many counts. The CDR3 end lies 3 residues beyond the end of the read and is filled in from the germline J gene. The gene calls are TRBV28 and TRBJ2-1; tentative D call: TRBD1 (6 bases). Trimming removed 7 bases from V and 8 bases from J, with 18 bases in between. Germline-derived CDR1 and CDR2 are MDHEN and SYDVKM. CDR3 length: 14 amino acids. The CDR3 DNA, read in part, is TGTGCCAGCACCCCGGGGCAGGGGTTGCATGAG. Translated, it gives CASTPGQGLHE. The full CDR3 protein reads CASTPGQGLHEQFF.

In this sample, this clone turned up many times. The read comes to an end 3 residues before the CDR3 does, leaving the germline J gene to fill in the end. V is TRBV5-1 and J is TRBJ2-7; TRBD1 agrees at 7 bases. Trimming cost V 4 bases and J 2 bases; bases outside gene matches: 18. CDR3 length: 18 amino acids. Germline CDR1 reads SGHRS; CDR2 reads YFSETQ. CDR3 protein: CASSPGPARQGTPYEQYF. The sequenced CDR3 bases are TGCGCCAGCAGCCCTGGGCCCGCCAGACAGGGCACCCCCTACGAG.

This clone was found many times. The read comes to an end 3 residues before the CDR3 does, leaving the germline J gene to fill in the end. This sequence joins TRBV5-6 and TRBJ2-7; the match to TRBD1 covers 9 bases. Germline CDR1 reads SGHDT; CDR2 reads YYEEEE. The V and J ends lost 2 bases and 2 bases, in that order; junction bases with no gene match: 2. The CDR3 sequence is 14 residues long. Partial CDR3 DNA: TGTGCCAGCAGCTTCGACAGGGGGACCTACGAG. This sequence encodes CASSFDRGTYE. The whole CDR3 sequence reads CASSFDRGTYEQYF.

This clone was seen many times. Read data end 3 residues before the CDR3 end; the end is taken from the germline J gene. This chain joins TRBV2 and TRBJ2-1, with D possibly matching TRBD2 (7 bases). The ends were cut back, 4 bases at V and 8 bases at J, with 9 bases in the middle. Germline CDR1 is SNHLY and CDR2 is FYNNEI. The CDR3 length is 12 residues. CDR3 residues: CASSGGGDEQFF. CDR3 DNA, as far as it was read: TGTGCCAGCAGTGGAGGGGGGGATGAG.

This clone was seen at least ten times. The sequenced CDR3 bases are TGTGCCAGCAGTCTCGGGACAGAATCCGCACCC. The encoded protein is CASSLGTESAP. The full CDR3 is CASSLGTESAPLHF. The J gene is TRBJ1-6, the V gene TRBV12-3 or TRBV12-4; 7 nucleotides line up with TRBD1. The read stops 3 residues short of the end of the CDR3; the missing end is completed from the germline J gene. CDR3 length: 14 residues. V was pared by 5 bases and J by 11 bases, with 9 bases of the junction left unmatched.

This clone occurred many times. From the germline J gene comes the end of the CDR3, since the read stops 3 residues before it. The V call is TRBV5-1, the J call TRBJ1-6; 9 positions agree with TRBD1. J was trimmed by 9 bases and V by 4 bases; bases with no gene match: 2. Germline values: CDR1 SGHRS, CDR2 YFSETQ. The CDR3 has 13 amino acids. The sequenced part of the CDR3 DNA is TGCGCCAGCAGCCCGGGACAGGGTTCACCC. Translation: CASSPGQGSP. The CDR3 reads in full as CASSPGQGSPLHF.

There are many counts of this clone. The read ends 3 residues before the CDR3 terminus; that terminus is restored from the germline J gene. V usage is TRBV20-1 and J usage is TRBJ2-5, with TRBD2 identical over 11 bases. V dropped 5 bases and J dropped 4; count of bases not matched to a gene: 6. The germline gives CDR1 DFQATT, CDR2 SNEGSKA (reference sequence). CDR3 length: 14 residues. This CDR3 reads CSARSGRALETQYF. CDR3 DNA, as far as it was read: TGCAGTGCTCGTAGCGGGAGGGCCTTAGAGACC.

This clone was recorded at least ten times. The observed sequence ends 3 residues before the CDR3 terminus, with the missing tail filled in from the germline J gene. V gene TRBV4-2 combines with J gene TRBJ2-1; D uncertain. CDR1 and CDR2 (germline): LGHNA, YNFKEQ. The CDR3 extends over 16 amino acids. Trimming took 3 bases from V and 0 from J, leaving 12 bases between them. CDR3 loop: CASSQKSRNSYNEQFF. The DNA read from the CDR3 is TGTGCCAGCAGCCAGAAATCTAGAAACTCCTACAATGAG.

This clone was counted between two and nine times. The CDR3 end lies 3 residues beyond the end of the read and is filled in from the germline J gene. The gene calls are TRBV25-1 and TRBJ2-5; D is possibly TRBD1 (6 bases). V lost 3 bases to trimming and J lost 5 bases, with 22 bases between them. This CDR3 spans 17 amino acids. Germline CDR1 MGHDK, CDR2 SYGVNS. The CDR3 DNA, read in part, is TGTGCCAGCAGTGAGGGGGCTATATGGCCCAAGGGGGAGACC. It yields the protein CASSEGAIWPKGET. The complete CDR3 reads CASSEGAIWPKGETQYF.

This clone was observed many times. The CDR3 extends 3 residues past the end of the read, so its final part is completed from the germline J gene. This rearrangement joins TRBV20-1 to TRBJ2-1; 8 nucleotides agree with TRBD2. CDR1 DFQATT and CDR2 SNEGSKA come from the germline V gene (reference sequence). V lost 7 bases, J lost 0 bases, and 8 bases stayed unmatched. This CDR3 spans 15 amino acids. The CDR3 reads CSVLSGIYSYNEQFF. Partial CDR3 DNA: TGCAGTGTACTTAGCGGGATCTACTCCTACAATGAG.

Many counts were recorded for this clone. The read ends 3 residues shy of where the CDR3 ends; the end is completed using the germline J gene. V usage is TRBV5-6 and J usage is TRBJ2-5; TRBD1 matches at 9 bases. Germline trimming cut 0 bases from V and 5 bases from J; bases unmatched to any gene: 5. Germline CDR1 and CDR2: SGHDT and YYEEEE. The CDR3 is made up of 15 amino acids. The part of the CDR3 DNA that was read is TGTGCCAGCAGCTTGGCAGACAGGGGGTGGGAGACC. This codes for CASSLADRGWET. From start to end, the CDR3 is CASSLADRGWETQYF.

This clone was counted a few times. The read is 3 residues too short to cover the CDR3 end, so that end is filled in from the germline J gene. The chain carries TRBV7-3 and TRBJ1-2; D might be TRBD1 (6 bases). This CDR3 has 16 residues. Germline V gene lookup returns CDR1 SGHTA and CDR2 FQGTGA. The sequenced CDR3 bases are TGTGCCAGCAGCTTTAATTTAGCGGGAGGGGACAATGAC. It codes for CASSFNLAGGDND. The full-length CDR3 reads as CASSFNLAGGDNDYTF. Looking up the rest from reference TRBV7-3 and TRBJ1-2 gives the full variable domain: GAGVSQTPSNKVTEKGKYVELRCDPISGHTALYWYRQSLGQGPEFLIYFQGTGAADDSGLPNDRFFAVRPEGSVSTLKIQRTERGDSAVYLCASSFNLAGGDNDYTFGSGTRLTVV.

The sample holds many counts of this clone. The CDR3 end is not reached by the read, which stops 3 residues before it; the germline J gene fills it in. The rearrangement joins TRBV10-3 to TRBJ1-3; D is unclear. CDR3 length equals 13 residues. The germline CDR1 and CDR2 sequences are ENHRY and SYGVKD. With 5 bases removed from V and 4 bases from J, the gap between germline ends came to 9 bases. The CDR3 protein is CAISTTLGNTIYF. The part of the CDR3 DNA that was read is TGTGCCATCAGTACGACACTCGGAAACACC.

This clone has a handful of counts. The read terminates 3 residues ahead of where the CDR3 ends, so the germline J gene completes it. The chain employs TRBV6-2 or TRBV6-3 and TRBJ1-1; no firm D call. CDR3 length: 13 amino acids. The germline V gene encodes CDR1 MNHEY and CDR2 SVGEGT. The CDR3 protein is CASFIAGGYEAFF. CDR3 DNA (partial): TGTGCCAGCTTTATAGCGGGAGGTTACGAG.

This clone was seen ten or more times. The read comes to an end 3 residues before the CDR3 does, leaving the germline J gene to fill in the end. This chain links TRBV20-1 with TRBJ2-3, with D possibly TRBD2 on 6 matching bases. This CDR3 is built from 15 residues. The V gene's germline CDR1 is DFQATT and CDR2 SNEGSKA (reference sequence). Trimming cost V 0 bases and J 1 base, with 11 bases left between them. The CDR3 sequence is CSARDGVAGTDTQYF. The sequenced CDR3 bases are TGCAGTGCTAGAGATGGGGTAGCGGGCACAGATACG.

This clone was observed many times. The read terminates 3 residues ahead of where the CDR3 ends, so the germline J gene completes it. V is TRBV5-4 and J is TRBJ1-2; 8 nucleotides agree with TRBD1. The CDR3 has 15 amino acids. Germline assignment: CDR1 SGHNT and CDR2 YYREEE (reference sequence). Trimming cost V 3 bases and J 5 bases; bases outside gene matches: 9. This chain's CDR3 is CASSYGQGSGYGYTF. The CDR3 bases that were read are TGTGCCAGCAGCTACGGACAGGGATCGGGTTATGGC.

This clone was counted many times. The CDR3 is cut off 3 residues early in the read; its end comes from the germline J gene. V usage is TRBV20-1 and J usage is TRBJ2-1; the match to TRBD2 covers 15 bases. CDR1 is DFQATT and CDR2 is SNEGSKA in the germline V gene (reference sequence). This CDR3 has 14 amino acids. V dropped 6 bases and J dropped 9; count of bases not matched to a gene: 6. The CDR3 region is CSAAPGLAGGEQFF. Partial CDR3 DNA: TGCAGTGCGGCCCCGGGACTAGCGGGAGGTGAG.

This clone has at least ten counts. CDR3 loop: CASSLGTGGYEQYF. The CDR3 DNA, read in part, is TGCGCCAGCAGCTTGGGGACAGGGGGCTACGAG. This chain uses TRBV5-1 with TRBJ2-7; 10 nucleotides align to TRBD1. The CDR3 goes on 3 residues after the read ends, and that part is filled in from the germline J gene. Germline assignment: CDR1 SGHRS and CDR2 YFSETQ. Unmatched junction bases numbered 0, after V lost 0 bases and J lost 3 bases. This CDR3 is 14 amino acids long.

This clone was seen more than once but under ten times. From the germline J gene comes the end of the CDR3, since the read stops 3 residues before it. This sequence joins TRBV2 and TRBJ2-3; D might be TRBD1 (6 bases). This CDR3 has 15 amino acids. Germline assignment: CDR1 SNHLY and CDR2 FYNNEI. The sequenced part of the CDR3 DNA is TGTGCCAGCAGCGCTACCCCAGGGGTTGGTCAGCCG. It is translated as CASSATPGVGQP. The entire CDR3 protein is CASSATPGVGQPQYF.

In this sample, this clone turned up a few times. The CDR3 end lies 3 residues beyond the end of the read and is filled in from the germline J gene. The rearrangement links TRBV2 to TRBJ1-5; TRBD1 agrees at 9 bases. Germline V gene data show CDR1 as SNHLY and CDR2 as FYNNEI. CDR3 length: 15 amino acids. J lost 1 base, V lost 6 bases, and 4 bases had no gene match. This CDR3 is CASRRTGASNQPQHF. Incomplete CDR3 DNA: TGTGCCAGCAGGAGGACAGGGGCAAGCAATCAGCCC. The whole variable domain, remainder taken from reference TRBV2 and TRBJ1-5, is EPEVTQTPSHQVTQMGQEVILRCVPISNHLYFYWYRQILGQKVEFLVSFYNNEISEKSEIFDDQFSVERPDGSNFTLKIRSTKLEDSAMYFCASRRTGASNQPQHFGDGTRLSIL.

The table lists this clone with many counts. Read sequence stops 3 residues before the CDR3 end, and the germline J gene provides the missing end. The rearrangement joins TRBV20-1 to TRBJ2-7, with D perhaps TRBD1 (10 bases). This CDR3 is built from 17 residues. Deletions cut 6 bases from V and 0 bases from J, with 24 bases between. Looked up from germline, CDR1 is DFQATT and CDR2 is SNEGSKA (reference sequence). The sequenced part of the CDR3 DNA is TGCAGTGCGGAGGGACAGGGGCTAGCGGGGCACTCCTACGAG. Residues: CSAEGQGLAGHSYE. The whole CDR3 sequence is CSAEGQGLAGHSYEQYF.

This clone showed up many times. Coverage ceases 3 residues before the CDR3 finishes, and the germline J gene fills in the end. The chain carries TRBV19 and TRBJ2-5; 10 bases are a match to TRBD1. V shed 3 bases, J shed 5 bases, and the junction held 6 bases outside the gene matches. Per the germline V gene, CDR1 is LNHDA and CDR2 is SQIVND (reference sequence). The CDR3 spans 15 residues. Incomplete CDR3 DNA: TGTGCCAGTAGTATTGGGACAGGGGTTCGGGAGACC. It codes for CASSIGTGVRET. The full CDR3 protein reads CASSIGTGVRETQYF.

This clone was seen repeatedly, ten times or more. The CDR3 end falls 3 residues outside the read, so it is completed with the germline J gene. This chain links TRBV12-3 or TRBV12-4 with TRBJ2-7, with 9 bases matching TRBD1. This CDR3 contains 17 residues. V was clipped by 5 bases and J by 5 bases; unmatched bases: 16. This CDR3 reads CASSPHRDRASLNEQYF. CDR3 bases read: TGTGCCAGCAGTCCCCACCGGGACAGGGCTTCCTTAAACGAG.

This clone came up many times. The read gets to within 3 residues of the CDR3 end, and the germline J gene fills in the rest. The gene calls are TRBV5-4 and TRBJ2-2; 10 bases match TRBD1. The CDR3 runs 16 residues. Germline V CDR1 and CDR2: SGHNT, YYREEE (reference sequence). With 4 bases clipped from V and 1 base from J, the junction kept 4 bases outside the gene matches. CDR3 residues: CASSADRGQNTGELFF. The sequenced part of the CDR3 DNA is TGTGCCAGCAGCGCCGACAGGGGGCAGAACACCGGGGAG.

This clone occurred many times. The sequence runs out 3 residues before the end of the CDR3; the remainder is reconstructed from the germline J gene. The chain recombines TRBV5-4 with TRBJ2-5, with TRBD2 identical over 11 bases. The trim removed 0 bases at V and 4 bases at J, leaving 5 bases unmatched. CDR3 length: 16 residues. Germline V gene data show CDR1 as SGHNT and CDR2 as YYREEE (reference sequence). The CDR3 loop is CASSLGLAGLRETQYF. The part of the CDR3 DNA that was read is TGTGCCAGCAGCTTGGGACTAGCGGGACTTCGAGAGACC.

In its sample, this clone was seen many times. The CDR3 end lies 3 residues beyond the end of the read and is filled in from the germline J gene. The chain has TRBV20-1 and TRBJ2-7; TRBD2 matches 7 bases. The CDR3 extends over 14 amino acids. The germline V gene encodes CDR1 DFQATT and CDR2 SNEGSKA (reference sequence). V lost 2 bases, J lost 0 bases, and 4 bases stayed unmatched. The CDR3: CSARSGTFSYEQYF. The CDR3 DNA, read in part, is TGCAGTGCTAGAAGCGGGACTTTCTCCTACGAG.

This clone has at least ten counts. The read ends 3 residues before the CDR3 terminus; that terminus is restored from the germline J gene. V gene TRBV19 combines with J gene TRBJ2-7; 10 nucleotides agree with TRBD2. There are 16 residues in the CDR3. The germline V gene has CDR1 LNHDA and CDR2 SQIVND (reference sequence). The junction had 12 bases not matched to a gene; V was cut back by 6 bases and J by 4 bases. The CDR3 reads CASSGASGRRTYEQYF. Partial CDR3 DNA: TGTGCCAGTAGCGGAGCTAGCGGGAGAAGGACGTACGAG.